Listed below are T cell receptor beta chains from one sample, sequenced in a study of T cell changes during pregnancy in multiple sclerosis. The data were produced by immunoSEQ multiplex PCR, yet TCRdb's version contains in-frame clones alone and is incomplete. The sample includes around 95,000 clones, 94% of them seen just once. The sequences come from peripheral blood, collected after pregnancy. These receptors were obtained from a female donor in good health, enrolled as a control in a pregnancy study. Both conserved end residues are part of each CDR3. A D gene is named only where the DNA matches it firmly. Size is stated for part of the rows, as once, few or many counts, or as a class when the clone is expanded.

d_call j_call v_call clone_size cdr3_length cdr3_aa cdr3_nt
TRBD1 TRBJ2-7 TRBV15 . 17 CATSRDSVTGVPYEQYF TGTGCCACCAGCAGAGATTCTGTGACAGGGGTCCCCTACGAGCAGTACTTC
. TRBJ1-4 TRBV4-2 . 15 CASSQGGRGEEKLFF TGTGCCAGCAGCCAAGGAGGGCGCGGTGAGGAAAAACTGTTTTTT
. TRBJ1-5 TRBV6-6 . 13 CASKDWGNQPQHF TGTGCCAGCAAGGACTGGGGCAATCAGCCCCAGCATTTT
TRBD2 TRBJ2-5 TRBV6-1 . 17 CASSEGTSGRGEEAQYF TGTGCCAGCAGTGAGGGGACTAGCGGGAGGGGGGAGGAGGCCCAGTACTTC
TRBD1 TRBJ1-1 TRBV7-8 . 13 CASSQTGGTEAFF TGTGCCAGCAGCCAGACAGGGGGCACTGAAGCTTTCTTT
. TRBJ2-7 TRBV28 . 16 CASSLGEAGGPYEQYF TGTGCCAGCAGTTTAGGTGAGGCAGGGGGGCCCTACGAGCAGTACTTC
TRBD2 TRBJ2-3 TRBV7-8 . 18 CASSDGLGREGPTDTQYF TGTGCCAGCAGCGACGGTCTAGGGCGGGAGGGCCCGACAGATACGCAGTATTTT
TRBD1 TRBJ1-5 TRBV4-1 . 15 CASSKRTGDNQPQHF TGCGCCAGCAGCAAGCGGACAGGGGACAATCAGCCCCAGCATTTT
. TRBJ2-5 TRBV19 once 14 CASSIRGAIETQYF TGTGCCAGTAGTATACGGGGGGCTATCGAGACCCAGTACTTC
. TRBJ2-2 TRBV9 . 15 CASSVGSGITGELFF TGTGCCAGCAGCGTAGGGTCAGGGATTACCGGGGAGCTGTTTTTT
. TRBJ2-5 TRBV14 . 15 CASSPRTELGETQYF TGTGCCAGCAGCCCCCGGACAGAATTGGGAGAGACCCAGTACTTC
. TRBJ1-2 TRBV28 . 13 CASSQDANYGYTF TGTGCCAGCAGCCAGGATGCTAACTATGGCTACACCTTC
. TRBJ2-1 TRBV9 . 16 CASSPPGTSPYNEQFF TGTGCCAGCAGCCCACCCGGGACTTCACCTTACAATGAGCAGTTCTTC
. TRBJ1-2 TRBV2 . 13 CASSPIVEGGYTF TGTGCCAGCAGTCCAATAGTGGAGGGGGGCTACACCTTC
TRBD2 TRBJ2-7 TRBV7-2 . 14 CASSLEGRAYEQYF TGTGCCAGCAGCTTAGAGGGGAGGGCCTACGAGCAGTACTTC
TRBD1 TRBJ1-2 TRBV5-1 . 15 CASSLDITGARGYTF TGCGCCAGCAGCTTGGATATTACAGGGGCACGGGGCTACACCTTC
TRBD1 TRBJ2-5 TRBV30 once 15 CAWSVLDRVQETQYF TGTGCCTGGAGTGTTTTAGACAGGGTCCAAGAGACCCAGTACTTC
. TRBJ2-7 TRBV11-2 . 14 CASSYADLSYEQYF TGTGCCAGCAGCTATGCGGACTTATCCTACGAGCAGTACTTC
TRBD2 TRBJ2-7 TRBV19 . 15 CASTAGTSGSYEQYF TGTGCCAGTACAGCCGGGACTAGCGGGAGCTACGAGCAGTACTTC
TRBD1 TRBJ1-3 TRBV28 . 16 CASRPGTGQRGNTIYF TGTGCCAGCAGACCCGGGACAGGGCAAAGGGGAAACACCATATATTTT
TRBD2 TRBJ2-7 TRBV7-9 once 17 CASSRGTSGPSSYEQYF TGTGCCAGCAGCAGAGGGACTAGCGGTCCTAGCTCCTACGAGCAGTACTTC
. TRBJ2-7 TRBV4-1 . 14 CASSQDPGAPEQYF TGCGCCAGCAGCCAAGATCCTGGGGCGCCCGAGCAGTACTTC
. TRBJ2-1 TRBV28 . 13 CASSIGVSNEQFF TGTGCCAGTTCTATCGGGGTATCCAATGAGCAGTTCTTC
. TRBJ1-5 TRBV18 . 15 CASSPPGRGGQPQHF TGTGCCAGCTCACCACCGGGAAGGGGAGGACAGCCCCAGCATTTT
TRBD2 TRBJ2-1 TRBV5-1 . 15 CASSRGLADYNEQFF TGCGCCAGCAGCCGGGGACTAGCGGACTACAATGAGCAGTTCTTC
TRBD1 TRBJ1-3 TRBV2 . 14 CASSRTGSGNTIYF TGTGCCAGCAGTCGGACAGGGTCTGGAAACACCATATATTTT
. TRBJ2-1 TRBV4-1 . 13 CASSQVGGAPKFF TGCGCCAGCAGCCAAGTTGGGGGGGCCCCAAAGTTCTTC
TRBD1 TRBJ2-5 TRBV2 . 16 CASSTTRGPPQETQYF TGTGCCAGCAGCACAACCAGGGGGCCCCCCCAAGAGACCCAGTACTTC
. TRBJ2-5 TRBV5-1 . 13 CASSQDREETQYF TGCGCCAGCAGCCAGGACAGAGAAGAGACCCAGTACTTC
TRBD1 TRBJ2-3 TRBV5-4 . 14 CASSALPGGDRVYF TGTGCCAGCAGCGCACTTCCTGGGGGGGACAGGGTGTATTTT
. TRBJ2-1 TRBV9 . 15 CASSDQAGGGYEQFF TGTGCCAGCAGCGATCAAGCGGGTGGTGGGTATGAGCAGTTCTTC
TRBD1 TRBJ1-5 TRBV28 . 17 CASSLFRGRGGNQPQHF TGTGCCAGCAGTTTATTCAGGGGGCGGGGTGGCAATCAGCCCCAGCATTTT
TRBD1 TRBJ2-3 TRBV11-2 . 15 CASSLDPGGRDTQYF TGTGCCAGCAGCTTAGATCCAGGGGGCAGAGATACGCAGTATTTT
TRBD1 TRBJ2-5 TRBV19 . 14 CASSTGTGAETQYF TGTGCCAGTAGCACCGGGACAGGGGCAGAGACCCAGTACTTC
. TRBJ1-4 TRBV5-6 . 13 CASSSLRYEKLFF TGTGCCAGCAGCTCCTTGAGATATGAAAAACTGTTTTTT
. TRBJ2-5 TRBV7-9 . 14 CASSHDLASETQYF TGTGCCAGCAGCCACGATCTAGCGTCAGAGACCCAGTACTTC
. TRBJ1-1 TRBV2 . 13 CASSEAPSTEAFF TGTGCCAGCAGTGAAGCCCCTAGCACTGAAGCTTTCTTT
TRBD1 TRBJ2-7 TRBV7-9 . 17 CASSLDRVGQARGEQYF TGTGCCAGCAGCTTAGATCGGGTTGGGCAGGCCAGGGGGGAGCAGTACTTC
. TRBJ1-1 TRBV5-1 . 16 CASSYVISLPNTEAFF TGCGCCAGCAGCTACGTGATTTCCCTACCGAACACTGAAGCTTTCTTT
TRBD1 TRBJ2-1 TRBV6-1 . 15 CASSETGQGAKEQFF TGTGCCAGCAGTGAAACGGGACAGGGGGCCAAAGAGCAGTTCTTC
. TRBJ1-5 TRBV28 . 14 CASQMGQPNQPQHF TGTGCCAGCCAGATGGGACAACCTAATCAGCCCCAGCATTTT
TRBD1 TRBJ1-5 TRBV28 . 15 CASSPPARGNQPQHF TGTGCCAGCAGTCCCCCCGCCAGGGGGAATCAGCCCCAGCATTTT
. TRBJ2-7 TRBV7-8 . 15 CASSLVGGGTYEQYF TGTGCCAGCAGCCTCGTAGGGGGGGGAACCTACGAGCAGTACTTC
. TRBJ2-1 TRBV2 . 13 CASSEEARNEQFF TGTGCCAGCAGTGAGGAGGCGCGGAATGAGCAGTTCTTC
. TRBJ2-5 TRBV5-1 . 14 CASSLSSGQETQYF TGCGCCAGCAGCTTGTCCAGCGGACAAGAGACCCAGTACTTC
TRBD1 TRBJ1-1 TRBV7-2 . 15 CASSFRTGEDTEAFF TGTGCCAGCAGCTTCAGGACAGGTGAGGACACTGAAGCTTTCTTT
TRBD2 TRBJ2-2 TRBV9 . 16 CASSDGGTRSNRSLFF TGTGCCAGCAGCGACGGCGGGACTAGATCCAACCGGTCGCTGTTTTTT
. TRBJ1-1 TRBV7-8 . 13 CASSPPRYTEAFF TGTGCCAGCAGCCCCCCGAGGTACACTGAAGCTTTCTTT
. TRBJ2-7 TRBV5-5 . 16 CASSTEYTSPSYEQYF TGTGCCAGCAGCACAGAGTACACCTCGCCTTCCTACGAGCAGTACTTC
TRBD2 TRBJ2-7 TRBV6-6 . 16 CASSYPSSSGRYEQYF TGTGCCAGCAGTTACCCCTCTTCTAGCGGGAGGTATGAGCAGTACTTC